One sample yielded the 30 T cell receptor beta chains listed below, sequenced in a study of lymphopenia after photon versus proton radiotherapy. Profiled with immunoSEQ multiplex PCR; TCRdb holds only in-frame clones, not every one. Of 20,000 to 30,000 clones in the sample, about 84% were seen once. The sequencing used peripheral blood, collected from a patient treated with proton-based radiotherapy. Receptor source: a woman aged 70-85 years with pancreatic cancer.

The V gene is TRBV6-5, the J gene TRBJ1-1, with D possibly TRBD1 on 6 matching bases. The CDR3 runs 16 residues. V was cut by 0 bases and J by 4 bases, with 15 bases left in between. CDR1 and CDR2 from the germline V gene are MNHEY and SVGAGI. In DNA, the CDR3 is TGTGCCAGCAGTTACTCTGCCGGCAGGGGAGCCACTGAAGCTTTCTTT. Protein product: CASSYSAGRGATEAFF.

V is TRBV28 and J is TRBJ2-7; TRBD1 or TRBD2 may be the D gene (5 bases each). Per the germline V gene, CDR1 is MDHEN and CDR2 is SYDVKM. V lost 7 bases to trimming and J lost 2 bases, with 12 bases between them. There are 13 residues in the CDR3. This CDR3 is CASTGTVTYEQYF. The DNA of the CDR3 is TGTGCCAGCACAGGGACGGTGACCTACGAGCAGTACTTC. The full variable domain, rest sourced from reference TRBV28 and TRBJ2-7, is DVKVTQSSRYLVKRTGEKVFLECVQDMDHENMFWYRQDPGLGLRLIYFSYDVKMKEKGDIPEGYSVSREKKERFSLILESASTNQTSMYLCASTGTVTYEQYFGPGTRLTVT.

DNA of the CDR3: TGCGCCAGCAGCGTGACTAGCGGGGGCTCCTACAATGAGCAGTTCTTC. It yields the protein CASSVTSGGSYNEQFF. This chain links TRBV5-1 with TRBJ2-1; 12 bases align to TRBD2. Germline V gives CDR1 SGHRS, CDR2 YFSETQ. Germline trimming cut 4 bases from V and 0 bases from J; bases unmatched to any gene: 2. CDR3 length equals 16 residues.

V and J are TRBV2 and TRBJ2-3; D ambiguous. Germline loops: CDR1 SNHLY, CDR2 FYNNEI. The CDR3 is 11 amino acids. V was shortened by 7 bases and J by 1 base, with 3 bases between the two germline ends. The CDR3 protein is CASTRTDTQYF. In DNA form, the CDR3 reads TGTGCCAGCACCCGCACAGATACGCAGTATTTT.

The V call is TRBV11-2, the J call TRBJ2-7; D gene uncertain. V was trimmed by 0 bases and J by 2 bases, leaving 5 bases between them. Germline values: CDR1 SGHAT, CDR2 FQNNGV. This CDR3 is built from 13 residues. In DNA form, the CDR3 reads TGTGCCAGCAGCTTAGAATGGACCTACGAGCAGTACTTC. Protein product: CASSLEWTYEQYF.

The V and J genes are TRBV5-8 and TRBJ2-1; possibly TRBD2 for D (6 bases). This CDR3 is 16 amino acids long. V was cut by 4 bases and J by 5 bases, with 19 bases left in between. CDR1 is SGHTS and CDR2 is YDEGEE in the germline V gene. The CDR3 DNA reads as TGTGCCAGCAGCCCGCCCGGGACGGGAGTAGACAATGAGCAGTTCTTC. Its translation is CASSPPGTGVDNEQFF.

The gene calls are TRBV6-6 and TRBJ2-5, with TRBD1 as a possible D gene (6 bases). Trimming shortened V by 6 bases and J by 0 bases, and 11 bases separated the two germline ends. CDR3 length: 14 amino acids. The V gene's germline CDR1 is MNHNY and CDR2 SVGAGI (reference sequence). The DNA of the CDR3 is TGTGCCAGCAGACAAACAGGGAACCAAGAGACCCAGTACTTC. This sequence encodes CASRQTGNQETQYF.

This clone was seen a handful of times. This chain connects TRBV7-8 to TRBJ1-1; no clear D gene. This CDR3 has 15 amino acids. Trimming took 5 bases from V and 4 from J, leaving 17 bases between them. CDR1 and CDR2 (germline): SGHVS, FQNEAQ. DNA of the CDR3: TGTGCCAGCAGCCCGAGGGCCCTAGAGTTCACTGAAGCTTTCTTT. This sequence encodes CASSPRALEFTEAFF.

The chain carries TRBV30 and TRBJ1-1; D gene uncertain. The CDR3 totals 13 residues. Trimming took off 0 bases at V and 1 base at J, with 6 bases between the two ends. Per germline, CDR1 GTSNPN and CDR2 SVGIG (reference sequence). The CDR3 here is CAWSVATNTEAFF. For the CDR3, the DNA is TGTGCCTGGAGTGTTGCAACGAACACTGAAGCTTTCTTT.

This clone has a single count. This chain connects TRBV4-2 to TRBJ2-7, with TRBD1 identical over 10 bases. This CDR3 contains 15 residues. With V trimmed by 5 bases and J by 3 bases, 7 bases remained unmatched. Germline CDR1 LGHNA, CDR2 YNFKEQ. CDR3 protein: CASSLRDRGIYEQYF. The CDR3 DNA is TGTGCCAGCAGCTTGAGGGACAGGGGTATCTACGAGCAGTACTTC.

The chain couples TRBV4-2 to TRBJ1-6; D is unclear. This CDR3 has 17 amino acids. Trimming shortened V by 1 base and J by 9 bases, and 19 bases separated the two germline ends. Germline V CDR1 and CDR2: LGHNA, YNFKEQ. CDR3 loop: CASSQVRTESGGSPLHF. The CDR3 nucleotides are TGTGCCAGCAGCCAAGTTCGGACGGAGTCTGGTGGTTCACCCCTCCACTTT.

This chain connects TRBV5-1 to TRBJ2-3; D is perhaps TRBD2 (5 bases). The CDR3 has 15 amino acids. Deletions cut 4 bases from V and 0 bases from J, with 12 bases between. Germline CDR1 SGHRS, CDR2 YFSETQ. CDR3 residues: CASSRSGGSTDTQYF. In DNA, the CDR3 is TGCGCCAGCAGCAGAAGCGGAGGTAGCACAGATACGCAGTATTTT.

The gene calls are TRBV5-1 and TRBJ2-7; 9 nucleotides match TRBD2. Germline loops: CDR1 SGHRS, CDR2 YFSETQ. The CDR3 is 16 residues long. V shed 2 bases and J 4 bases; nucleotides not matched to a gene: 10. CDR3 in amino acids: CASSFSQASGIYEQYF. The CDR3 coding sequence is TGCGCCAGCAGCTTCTCCCAGGCTAGCGGGATTTACGAGCAGTACTTC.

The genes are TRBV28 and TRBJ2-7; D remains ambiguous. Germline V lookup: CDR1 MDHEN, CDR2 SYDVKM. This CDR3 spans 13 amino acids. Trimming shortened V by 1 base and J by 0 bases, and 4 bases separated the two germline ends. The CDR3 region has the DNA TGTGCCAGCAGTTTATCACCCTCCTACGAGCAGTACTTC. This encodes CASSLSPSYEQYF.

The gene calls are TRBV6-5 and TRBJ2-7; D may be TRBD1 (6 bases). The germline CDR1 and CDR2 sequences are MNHEY and SVGAGI. The CDR3 consists of 15 residues. V dropped 5 bases and J dropped 4 bases, with 18 bases sitting between them. CDR3 sequence (DNA): TGTGCCAGCAGTCTCCTCCGGACAGAAATTTACGAGCAGTACTTC. Its translation is CASSLLRTEIYEQYF.

The CDR3 loop is CASSSWTGAAGGYTF. As DNA, the CDR3 is TGTGCCAGCAGCTCGTGGACAGGGGCCGCGGGTGGCTACACCTTC. The chain uses TRBV7-9 and TRBJ1-2, with TRBD1 matching 9 bases. This CDR3 has 15 residues. CDR1 is SEHNR, CDR2 FQNEAQ, per germline (reference sequence). V lost 4 bases, J lost 7 bases, and 10 bases stayed unmatched.

The chain uses TRBV20-1 and TRBJ2-5; D ambiguous. The length of the CDR3 is 11 residues. Germline loops: CDR1 DFQATT, CDR2 SNEGSKA (reference sequence). Trimming shortened V by 8 bases and J by 0 bases, and 7 bases separated the two germline ends. The CDR3 sequence: CSPQYQETQYF. The DNA of the CDR3 is TGCAGTCCCCAGTACCAAGAGACCCAGTACTTC.

V gene TRBV4-2 combines with J gene TRBJ2-2; D is possibly TRBD1 (5 bases). Germline V gene sequence: CDR1 LGHNA, CDR2 YNFKEQ. V was cut by 5 bases and J by 7 bases, with 17 bases left in between. This CDR3 contains 15 residues. The CDR3 protein is CASSTLEQAGGELFF. The CDR3 DNA follows: TGTGCCAGCAGCACCCTGGAACAGGCAGGCGGGGAGCTGTTTTTT.

The genes are TRBV7-8 and TRBJ1-1; 7 bases match TRBD1. The CDR3 consists of 17 residues. Germline V CDR1 and CDR2: SGHVS, FQNEAQ. V trimming: 3 bases; J trimming: 0 bases; junction bases outside the gene matches: 10. The DNA of the CDR3 is TGTGCCAGCAGCTTCGGGAGGGACAGCGGGGTGAACACTGAAGCTTTCTTT. It translates to CASSFGRDSGVNTEAFF.

This clone has a handful of counts. The chain uses TRBV29-1 and TRBJ1-2; 7 positions agree with TRBD1. J lost 5 bases, V lost 5 bases, and 14 bases had no gene match. Germline assignment: CDR1 SQVTM and CDR2 ANQGSEA. This CDR3 is 15 amino acids long. CDR3 in DNA: TGCAGCGTTAACAATCCTTACGGGACAGCGTATGGCTACACCTTC. Translated: CSVNNPYGTAYGYTF.

The V gene is TRBV29-1, the J gene TRBJ2-5; 8 bases are a match to TRBD1. V was clipped by 0 bases and J by 5 bases; unmatched bases: 2. The CDR3 length is 13 residues. Germline CDR1 SQVTM, CDR2 ANQGSEA. CDR3 amino acids: CSVEDRGRETQYF. CDR3 coding DNA: TGCAGCGTTGAAGACAGGGGGCGCGAGACCCAGTACTTC.

The CDR3 loop reads CASTGGNSGGTDTQYF. Written as DNA, the CDR3 is TGTGCCAGCACGGGTGGGAATAGCGGAGGCACAGATACGCAGTATTTT. V is TRBV11-3 and J is TRBJ2-3, with a tentative D call TRBD2 (6 bases). The CDR3 has 16 amino acids. V lost 7 bases, J lost 1 base, and 18 bases lay in between. The germline V gene encodes CDR1 SGHNT and CDR2 YENEEA.

This rearrangement joins TRBV5-5 to TRBJ2-2; TRBD2 aligns across 13 bases. Germline CDR1 SGHKS, CDR2 YYEKEE (reference sequence). V shed 0 bases and J 1 base; nucleotides not matched to a gene: 0. The CDR3 consists of 17 residues. CDR3 bases: TGTGCCAGCAGCTTGGGACTAGCGGGAGGGAACACCGGGGAGCTGTTTTTT. It translates to CASSLGLAGGNTGELFF.

The chain has TRBV5-5 and TRBJ1-3; D not resolved. V was trimmed by 0 bases and J by 2 bases, leaving 18 bases between them. Looked up from germline, CDR1 is SGHKS and CDR2 is YYEKEE (reference sequence). The CDR3 covers 18 residues. CDR3 amino acids: CASSLEAVWAGAGNTIYF. Written as DNA, the CDR3 is TGTGCCAGCAGCTTGGAAGCGGTGTGGGCTGGGGCTGGAAACACCATATATTTT. The whole variable domain, remainder taken from reference TRBV5-5 and TRBJ1-3, is DAGVTQSPTHLIKTRGQQVTLRCSPISGHKSVSWYQQVLGQGPQFIFQYYEKEERGRGNFPDRFSARQFPNYSSELNVNALLLGDSALYLCASSLEAVWAGAGNTIYFGEGSWLTVV.

Only a few counts were recorded for this clone. The chain couples TRBV28 to TRBJ1-6; possible D gene TRBD1, 6 bases. The V and J ends lost 3 bases and 10 bases respectively, with 16 bases between them. The CDR3 has 15 residues. CDR1 and CDR2 (germline): MDHEN, SYDVKM. The chain's CDR3 is CASSLIGTTESPLHF. CDR3 in DNA: TGTGCCAGCAGTTTGATCGGGACAACGGAATCACCCCTCCACTTT.

The chain couples TRBV11-3 to TRBJ1-1; tentatively, D is TRBD1 (6 bases). CDR1 is SGHNT, CDR2 YENEEA, per germline. The CDR3 is made up of 14 amino acids. V was cut by 4 bases and J by 6 bases, with 15 bases left in between. CDR3 in DNA: TGTGCCAGCAGCTGGGACATAGGGTTTTCTGAAGCTTTCTTT. Its translation: CASSWDIGFSEAFF.

Of note for this clone: A read error may produce the germline difference seen at one junction end. The chain is built from TRBV7-9 and TRBJ1-1; no firm D call. Germline V gene lookup returns CDR1 SEHNR and CDR2 FQNEAQ (reference sequence). The CDR3 loop spans 11 amino acids. The CDR3 reads CASSLAREAFF. The CDR3 nucleotides are TGTGCCAGCAGCCTAGCACGTGAAGCTTTCTTT.

The rearrangement joins TRBV7-8 to TRBJ1-5, with a weak D call TRBD1 (5 bases). This CDR3 has 14 amino acids. Germline assignment: CDR1 SGHVS and CDR2 FQNEAQ. V was shortened by 5 bases and J by 2 bases, with 10 bases between the two germline ends. For the CDR3, the DNA is TGTGCCAGCAGCGGCACAGGCGGCAATCAGCCCCAGCATTTT. This sequence encodes CASSGTGGNQPQHF.

The chain couples TRBV28 to TRBJ2-1, with D perhaps matching TRBD1 or TRBD2 (5 bases each). The CDR3 loop spans 17 amino acids. Germline CDR1 reads MDHEN; CDR2 reads SYDVKM. Trimming shortened V by 5 bases and J by 1 base, and 18 bases separated the two germline ends. The CDR3 region is CASSRFQGRRSYNEQFF. The CDR3 nucleotides are TGTGCCAGCAGTCGCTTTCAGGGACGGCGTTCCTACAATGAGCAGTTCTTC.

The chain employs TRBV9 and TRBJ2-1; TRBD1 is a possible D gene (5 bases). Trimming cost V 0 bases and J 8 bases, with 15 bases left between them. This CDR3 is 15 amino acids long. The germline V gene encodes CDR1 SGDLS and CDR2 YYNGEE. The CDR3 DNA reads TGTGCCAGCAGCGTAGAGCAGGGTGGCATCGATGAGCAGTTCTTC. Its translation: CASSVEQGGIDEQFF.